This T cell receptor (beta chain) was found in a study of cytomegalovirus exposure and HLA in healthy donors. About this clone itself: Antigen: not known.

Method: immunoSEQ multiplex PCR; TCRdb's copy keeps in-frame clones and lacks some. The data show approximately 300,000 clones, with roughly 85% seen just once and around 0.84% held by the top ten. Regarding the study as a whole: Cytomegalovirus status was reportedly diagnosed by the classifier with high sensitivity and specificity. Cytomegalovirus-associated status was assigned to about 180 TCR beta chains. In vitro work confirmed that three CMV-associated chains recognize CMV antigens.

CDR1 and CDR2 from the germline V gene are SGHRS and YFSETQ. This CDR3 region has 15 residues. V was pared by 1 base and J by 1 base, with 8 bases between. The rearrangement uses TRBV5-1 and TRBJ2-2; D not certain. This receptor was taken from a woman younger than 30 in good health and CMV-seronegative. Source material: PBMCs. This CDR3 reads CASSLQQVNTGELFF. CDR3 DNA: TGCGCCAGCAGCTTGCAGCAGGTGAACACCGGGGAGCTGTTTTTT.